Each of the 7 T cell receptor beta chains below was sequenced from the same sample in a study of blood T cell repertoires in COVID-19. Measured with immunoSEQ multiplex PCR; TCRdb has only the in-frame clones, and not every one. The top ten clones hold approximately 10% of a sample with 140,000 to 150,000 clones, 80% to 90% of them seen once. Sequencing input: PBMCs or T cells enriched from blood (not recorded which). These TCRs come from a man in his 60s who had recovered from COVID-19.

The chain carries TRBV2 and TRBJ2-1, with 8 bases identical to TRBD1. The J segment lost 7 bases and the V segment lost 6 bases, leaving 5 bases of the junction unmatched. CDR1 SNHLY and CDR2 FYNNEI come from the germline V gene. The CDR3 runs 13 residues. The CDR3 sequence is CASSLRQGNEQFF. CDR3 bases: TGTGCCAGCAGCCTACGACAGGGGAATGAGCAGTTCTTC.

This clone was seen only once. This rearrangement joins TRBV6-5 to TRBJ2-3; a weak D match, TRBD2 (5 bases). This CDR3 has 13 residues. The germline V gene encodes CDR1 MNHEY and CDR2 SVGAGI. V lost 6 bases and J 3 bases, leaving 10 bases between the germline ends. CDR3 DNA: TGTGCCAGCAGCCTACCGGGGACAGATACGCAGTATTTT. It codes for CASSLPGTDTQYF.

This chain links TRBV19 with TRBJ1-1; D remains unclear. V was shortened by 4 bases and J by 11 bases, with 17 bases between the two germline ends. Germline V gene lookup returns CDR1 LNHDA and CDR2 SQIVND (reference sequence). This CDR3 contains 13 residues. CDR3 protein: CASSTAWPSRAFF. CDR3 sequence (DNA): TGTGCCAGTAGTACCGCATGGCCCTCGAGGGCTTTCTTT.

The chain has TRBV5-1 and TRBJ2-5; TRBD1 agrees at 8 bases. The ends lost 2 bases at V and 9 bases at J; junction bases unmatched: 9. Germline V CDR1 and CDR2: SGHRS, YFSETQ. The CDR3 loop spans 14 amino acids. The DNA for the CDR3 is TGCGCCAGCAGCTTTGGAGGACAGGGCACGTCCCAGTACTTC. Its protein product is CASSFGGQGTSQYF. The whole variable domain, filled in from reference TRBV5-1 and TRBJ2-5, reads KAGVTQTPRYLIKTRGQQVTLSCSPISGHRSVSWYQQTPGQGLQFLFEYFSETQRNKGNFPGRFSGRQFSNSRSEMNVSTLELGDSALYLCASSFGGQGTSQYFGPGTRLLVL.

The chain recombines TRBV5-4 with TRBJ1-1; 11 bases are shared with TRBD1. The V gene end was trimmed by 3 bases and the J gene end by 11 bases; junction bases not matched to a gene: 15. Germline loops: CDR1 SGHNT, CDR2 YYREEE (reference sequence). The CDR3 is made up of 16 amino acids. The CDR3 nucleotides read TGTGCCAGCAGCTACTCCGGGACAGGGGGAGAATATAGGGCTTTCTTT. Translated: CASSYSGTGGEYRAFF.

The chain joins TRBV9 to TRBJ2-7, with D possibly matching TRBD1 (6 bases). This CDR3 comprises 13 residues. V dropped 0 bases and J dropped 6 bases, with 10 bases sitting between them. Per germline, CDR1 SGDLS and CDR2 YYNGEE. As DNA, the CDR3 is TGTGCCAGCAGCGTAGCGGGACAAAGCGAGCAGTACTTC. Translated: CASSVAGQSEQYF.

The rearrangement links TRBV29-1 to TRBJ2-7; D is perhaps TRBD1 (6 bases). The germline V gene encodes CDR1 SQVTM and CDR2 ANQGSEA. V was trimmed by 3 bases and J by 3 bases, leaving 12 bases between them. CDR3 length equals 13 residues. CDR3 region: CSVEVTQGYEQYF. The CDR3 region has the DNA TGCAGCGTTGAGGTCACACAGGGCTACGAGCAGTACTTC.